A single sample gave rise to the 21 T cell receptor beta chains below, sequenced in a study of cytomegalovirus exposure and HLA in healthy donors (dated by TCRdb to 2016 to 2017). Library generation was performed with the immunoSEQ multiplex PCR assay. This immuneACCESS table, as held by TCRdb, lists in-frame sequences with V and J called but not all clones. Of the missing ones, under half trace to an unresolved V gene in checked studies; the others have no known cause. Present in this sample are about 110,000 clones, around 89% of which were seen just once. About 1.5% of the sample is in the top ten clones. The sample was PBMCs. These receptors were collected from a woman in her 30s in good health and CMV-seropositive.

This chain connects TRBV27 to TRBJ2-1; no clear D gene. The germline V gene has CDR1 MNHEY and CDR2 SMNVEV (reference sequence). V was clipped by 3 bases and J by 8 bases, with 11 bases between them. This CDR3 has 13 amino acids. CDR3 residues: CASSLSVRDEQFF. The CDR3 nucleotides are TGTGCCAGCAGTTTGTCCGTACGGGATGAGCAGTTCTTC.

This clone was observed once. The chain combines TRBV11-3 with TRBJ2-1; unclear D gene. The CDR3 sequence is 13 residues long. Germline V gene sequence: CDR1 SGHNT, CDR2 YENEEA. Trimming shortened V by 1 base and J by 9 bases, and 10 bases separated the two germline ends. The CDR3 DNA is TGTGCCAGCAGCTTAGGTAGATCAAGTGAGCAGTTCTTC. Amino acid sequence: CASSLGRSSEQFF.

Only a few counts were recorded for this clone. Here the CDR3 DNA reads TGTGCCAGCAGCTTACAGGCCCTAGCGAAATACACCGGGGAGCTGTTTTTT. Translation gives CASSLQALAKYTGELFF. The chain employs TRBV7-9 and TRBJ2-2; tentative D call: TRBD2 (6 bases). V was shortened by 2 bases and J by 3 bases, with 16 bases between the two germline ends. Germline CDR1 is SEHNR and CDR2 is FQNEAQ (reference sequence). The CDR3 is 17 amino acids.

This sequence joins TRBV29-1 and TRBJ2-5, with 9 bases matching TRBD2. The CDR3 loop spans 13 amino acids. The germline CDR1 and CDR2 sequences are SQVTM and ANQGSEA. V was clipped by 5 bases and J by 5 bases; unmatched bases: 6. The CDR3 loop is CSVQGLAVETQYF. Here the CDR3 DNA reads TGCAGCGTTCAGGGACTAGCTGTGGAGACCCAGTACTTC.

The chain couples TRBV11-2 to TRBJ2-7; D might be TRBD1 (6 bases). Germline CDR1 is SGHAT and CDR2 is FQNNGV. V was clipped by 2 bases and J by 2 bases, with 16 bases between them. The CDR3 spans 16 residues. CDR3 protein: CASSLSLGSGAYEQYF. In DNA form, the CDR3 reads TGTGCCAGCAGCTTAAGCCTAGGGTCAGGGGCCTACGAGCAGTACTTC.

This chain connects TRBV7-8 to TRBJ1-6; D possibly corresponds to TRBD1 (6 bases). Per the germline V gene, CDR1 is SGHVS and CDR2 is FQNEAQ. The CDR3 is made up of 14 amino acids. Trimming left V 4 bases short and J 8 bases short, with 12 bases between. In DNA, the CDR3 is TGTGCCAGCAGCTCCACAGGGTTGGATTCACCCCTCCACTTT. Protein sequence: CASSSTGLDSPLHF.

This clone appeared a single time. V and J are TRBV6-6 and TRBJ1-2; D is ambiguous. Trimming left V 4 bases short and J 4 bases short, with 13 bases between. Germline V gene sequence: CDR1 MNHNY, CDR2 SVGAGI (reference sequence). The CDR3 extends over 14 amino acids. CDR3 sequence (DNA): TGTGCCAGCAGTTTTTGGGGAGAGTCCTATGGCTACACCTTC. It codes for CASSFWGESYGYTF.

The chain joins TRBV6-5 to TRBJ2-7, with 12 bases identical to TRBD2. Per the germline V gene, CDR1 is MNHEY and CDR2 is SVGAGI. The CDR3 has 15 amino acids. V lost 0 bases and J lost 4; bases outside the gene matches: 1. The CDR3 loop is CASSYSTSGGYEQYF. The CDR3 DNA is TGTGCCAGCAGTTACTCGACTAGCGGGGGTTACGAGCAGTACTTC.

The V and J genes are TRBV7-4 and TRBJ1-4; TRBD1 agrees at 8 bases. V gave up 5 bases and J gave up 8 bases; unmatched junction bases: 19. The CDR3 spans 18 residues. CDR1 is SGHVT and CDR2 is SQSDAQ in the germline V gene. The CDR3 nucleotides read TGTGCCAGCAGCCCCGGACAGGGTTCTAGGTGGGTCCGGGAAAAACTGTTTTTT. This translates into CASSPGQGSRWVREKLFF. Variable domain in full (rest from reference TRBV7-4 and TRBJ1-4): GAGVSQSPRYKVAKRGRDVALRCDSISGHVTLYWYRQTLGQGSEVLTYSQSDAQRDKSGRPSGRFSAERPERSVSTLKIQRTEQGDSAVYLCASSPGQGSRWVREKLFFGSGTQLSVL.

V and J are TRBV4-1 and TRBJ2-7; 9 nucleotides agree with TRBD1. Germline lookup yields CDR1 MGHRA and CDR2 YSYEKL. The CDR3 has 15 residues. V lost 4 bases to trimming and J lost 5 bases; unmatched junction nucleotides: 9. The CDR3: CASSPTGTGTNEQYF. The CDR3 DNA reads as TGCGCCAGCAGCCCGACGGGGACAGGGACAAACGAGCAGTACTTC.

This clone was counted between two and nine times. The chain carries TRBV2 and TRBJ1-2; 8 bases map to TRBD1. The CDR3 runs to 15 residues. Germline V gene lookup returns CDR1 SNHLY and CDR2 FYNNEI. The V segment lost 4 bases and the J segment 3 bases; nucleotides outside the gene matches: 7. The CDR3 reads CASSAGQGGDYGYTF. The DNA of the CDR3 is TGTGCCAGCAGTGCTGGACAGGGAGGAGACTATGGCTACACCTTC.

This chain links TRBV6-5 with TRBJ2-2; D uncertain. CDR1 MNHEY and CDR2 SVGAGI come from the germline V gene. The CDR3 covers 13 residues. Trimming stripped 0 bases from V and 5 bases from J, with 4 bases between. In DNA, the CDR3 is TGTGCCAGCAGTTACTCGGAGACCGGGGAGCTGTTTTTT. It is translated as CASSYSETGELFF.

The V gene is TRBV6-5, the J gene TRBJ2-3; a weak D match, TRBD2 (6 bases). The CDR3 covers 14 residues. Germline CDR1 is MNHEY and CDR2 is SVGAGI. Deletions cut 6 bases from V and 4 bases from J, with 14 bases between. The CDR3 DNA reads as TGTGCCAGCAGGGGGGGTTGGAGCGCAGATACGCAGTATTTT. Protein: CASRGGWSADTQYF.

This chain uses TRBV10-3 with TRBJ1-1, with 10 bases aligning to TRBD1. Germline V gene data show CDR1 as ENHRY and CDR2 as SYGVKD. V lost 2 bases, J lost 3 bases, and 6 bases stayed unmatched. The CDR3 totals 16 residues. The CDR3 coding sequence is TGTGCCATCAGTGAGCCAAGGACAGGGGGAGACACTGAAGCTTTCTTT. Its translation: CAISEPRTGGDTEAFF.

This rearrangement joins TRBV6-6 to TRBJ1-1; the D gene is possibly TRBD1 (6 bases). V lost 6 bases and J 0 bases, leaving 8 bases between the germline ends. Germline CDR1 MNHNY, CDR2 SVGAGI (reference sequence). There are 13 residues in the CDR3. The CDR3 sequence is CASRGQLNTEAFF. In DNA, the CDR3 is TGTGCCAGCAGAGGACAGCTGAACACTGAAGCTTTCTTT.

The chain has TRBV27 and TRBJ2-3; 7 bases fit TRBD2. The CDR3 spans 16 residues. V lost 7 bases and J lost 1; bases outside the gene matches: 11. The germline gives CDR1 MNHEY, CDR2 SMNVEV (reference sequence). The CDR3 sequence is CASTYAYLAGTDTQYF. The CDR3, as DNA: TGTGCCAGCACCTATGCTTACCTAGCGGGCACAGATACGCAGTATTTT.

The chain joins TRBV9 to TRBJ2-7; a weak D match, TRBD2 (5 bases). V was pared by 0 bases and J by 2 bases, with 12 bases between. Germline V gene data show CDR1 as SGDLS and CDR2 as YYNGEE. The CDR3 contains 15 residues. The CDR3 region is CASSVGGAETYEQYF. DNA of the CDR3: TGTGCCAGCAGCGTAGGGGGAGCAGAGACCTACGAGCAGTACTTC.

This chain connects TRBV2 to TRBJ2-1; D perhaps matches TRBD2 (5 bases). There are 14 residues in the CDR3. V was trimmed by 5 bases and J by 3 bases, leaving 11 bases between them. Germline CDR1 is SNHLY and CDR2 is FYNNEI. The CDR3 coding sequence is TGTGCCAGCAGTCCCGGGAAGGGCTACAATGAGCAGTTCTTC. Translated: CASSPGKGYNEQFF.

The chain carries TRBV5-6 and TRBJ1-6; 7 nucleotides align to TRBD1. The CDR3 length is 16 residues. With V trimmed by 2 bases and J by 7 bases, 9 bases remained unmatched. Germline V gene data show CDR1 as SGHDT and CDR2 as YYEEEE. DNA of the CDR3: TGTGCCAGCAGCTTTTCCCCCAGGGGGTGGAATTCACCCCTCCACTTT. It encodes CASSFSPRGWNSPLHF.

The chain uses TRBV30 and TRBJ2-1; the match to TRBD1 covers 11 bases. V was clipped by 0 bases and J by 8 bases; unmatched bases: 3. Germline CDR1 reads GTSNPN; CDR2 reads SVGIG (reference sequence). The CDR3 has 14 amino acids. In DNA form, the CDR3 reads TGTGCCTGGAGTGTTGGACAGGGGGCGGATGAGCAGTTCTTC. Translation gives CAWSVGQGADEQFF.

The genes are TRBV11-1 and TRBJ2-3, with 8 bases lining up with TRBD2. The CDR3 totals 15 residues. V shed 6 bases, J shed 0 bases, and the junction held 5 bases outside the gene matches. Germline V gene data show CDR1 as SGHAT and CDR2 as FQDESV (reference sequence). CDR3 residues: CASRYIAGSTDTQYF. As DNA, the CDR3 is TGTGCCAGCAGGTATATAGCGGGGAGCACAGATACGCAGTATTTT.